The 3 T cell receptor beta chains given below trace back to one sample, sequenced in a study of radiation and T cells in renal cell carcinoma (dated by TCRdb to the early 2020s). Library creation used the immunoSEQ multiplex PCR assay. TCRdb provides this immuneACCESS table in a form limited to in-frame rearrangements. Some clones are lacking; in checked studies, under half of them reflect an unresolved V gene, and why the rest are absent is not known. Here the sample has about 150,000 clones; 88% occur a single time. Jointly, the top ten make up around 4% of the sample. According to the study, the label for this sample's time point signals: baseline pretreatment blood. In the paper's terms, the treatment or condition label means: 15 Gy SBRT to primary tumor, nephrectomy 4 weeks later. This material consisted of blood, taken from a patient whose treatment included radiotherapy and nephrectomy. These receptor sequences come from an older woman with renal cell carcinoma.

The V call is TRBV7-9, the J call TRBJ1-1, with 7 bases that match TRBD1. J was trimmed by 0 bases and V by 2 bases; bases with no gene match: 9. Per the germline V gene, CDR1 is SEHNR and CDR2 is FQNEAQ (reference sequence). The CDR3 runs to 17 residues. CDR3 nucleotide sequence: TGTGCCAGCAGCTTACCCTATAGACAGGGCGTGAACACTGAAGCTTTCTTT. This translates into CASSLPYRQGVNTEAFF.

The rearrangement joins TRBV19 to TRBJ1-5; TRBD1 matches 8 bases. The CDR3 covers 14 residues. Trimming cost V 8 bases and J 0 bases; bases outside gene matches: 3. Germline loops: CDR1 LNHDA, CDR2 SQIVND (reference sequence). The CDR3 protein is CASLDRASNQPQHF. CDR3 nucleotides: TGTGCCAGTTTGGACAGGGCTAGCAATCAGCCCCAGCATTTT.

The rearrangement uses TRBV29-1 and TRBJ1-3; 9 bases fit TRBD1. Germline V CDR1 and CDR2: SQVTM, ANQGSEA. CDR3 length: 14 residues. With V trimmed by 3 bases and J by 8 bases, 8 bases remained unmatched. The CDR3 reads CSVDFGGQGDTIYF. CDR3 nucleotide sequence: TGCAGCGTTGATTTCGGGGGACAGGGAGACACCATATATTTT.